This T cell receptor beta chain was documented in a study of T cell repertoires in cytomegalovirus infection. Study overall: Shared public TCR beta signatures pointed to both CMV infection and a matching HLA type.

TCRdb reprocessed the reads with MiXCR, giving one entry per CDR3 protein. Of 150,000 to 190,000 distinct CDR3 sequences in the sample, 20% to 25% were seen once. CDR3 length equals 11 residues. In germline, CDR1 is ENHRY, CDR2 SYGVKD. The V and J ends lost 5 bases and 5 bases respectively, with 6 bases between them. Sequencing was done on a sample of PBMCs. The V call is TRBV10-3, the J call TRBJ2-5; D gene ambiguous. This clonotype originated in a human donor in good health (CMV status not recorded). Some clones in this sample may be carry-over from other donors' samples. The CDR3 loop is CAISLGETQYF. The CDR3 nucleotides are TGTGCCATCAGTTTGGGGGAGACCCAGTACTTC.